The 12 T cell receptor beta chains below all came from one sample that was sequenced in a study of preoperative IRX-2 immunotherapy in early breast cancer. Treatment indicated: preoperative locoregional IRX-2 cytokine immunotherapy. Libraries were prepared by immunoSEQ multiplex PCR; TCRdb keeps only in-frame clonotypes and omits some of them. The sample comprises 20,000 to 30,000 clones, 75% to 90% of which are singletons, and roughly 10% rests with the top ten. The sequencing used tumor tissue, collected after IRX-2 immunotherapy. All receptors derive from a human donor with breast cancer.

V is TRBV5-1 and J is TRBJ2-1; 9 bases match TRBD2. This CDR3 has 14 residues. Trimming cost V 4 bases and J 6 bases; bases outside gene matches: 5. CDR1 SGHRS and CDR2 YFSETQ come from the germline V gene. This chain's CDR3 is CASSPGLATNEQFF. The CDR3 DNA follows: TGCGCCAGCAGCCCTGGACTAGCGACCAATGAGCAGTTCTTC.

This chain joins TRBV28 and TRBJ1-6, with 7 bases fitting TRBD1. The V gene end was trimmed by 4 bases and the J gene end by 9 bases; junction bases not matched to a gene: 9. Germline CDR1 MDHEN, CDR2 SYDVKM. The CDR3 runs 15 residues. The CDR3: CASSSLTGTGSPLHF. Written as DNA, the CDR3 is TGTGCCAGCAGTTCCCTGACAGGGACGGGTTCACCCCTCCACTTT. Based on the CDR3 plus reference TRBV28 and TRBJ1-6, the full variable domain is DVKVTQSSRYLVKRTGEKVFLECVQDMDHENMFWYRQDPGLGLRLIYFSYDVKMKEKGDIPEGYSVSREKKERFSLILESASTNQTSMYLCASSSLTGTGSPLHFGNGTRLTVT.

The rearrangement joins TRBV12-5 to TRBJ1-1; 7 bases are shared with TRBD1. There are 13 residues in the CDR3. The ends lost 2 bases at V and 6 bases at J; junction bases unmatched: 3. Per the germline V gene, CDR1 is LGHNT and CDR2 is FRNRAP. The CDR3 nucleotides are TGTGCTAGTGGTTTGACAGGGGTGGCTGAAGCTTTCTTT. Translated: CASGLTGVAEAFF.

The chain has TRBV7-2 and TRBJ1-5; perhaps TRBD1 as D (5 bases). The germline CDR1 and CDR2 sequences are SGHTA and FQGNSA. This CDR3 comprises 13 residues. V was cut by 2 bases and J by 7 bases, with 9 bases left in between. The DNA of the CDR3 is TGTGCCAGCAGCTTACGGGGGAAGCAGCCCCAGCATTTT. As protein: CASSLRGKQPQHF.

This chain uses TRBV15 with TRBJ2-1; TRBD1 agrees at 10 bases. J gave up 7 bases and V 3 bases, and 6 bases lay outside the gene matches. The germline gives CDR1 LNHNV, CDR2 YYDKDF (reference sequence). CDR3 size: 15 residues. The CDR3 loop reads CATSRRGTGENEQFF. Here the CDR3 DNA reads TGTGCCACCAGCAGGCGCGGGACAGGGGAAAATGAGCAGTTCTTC.

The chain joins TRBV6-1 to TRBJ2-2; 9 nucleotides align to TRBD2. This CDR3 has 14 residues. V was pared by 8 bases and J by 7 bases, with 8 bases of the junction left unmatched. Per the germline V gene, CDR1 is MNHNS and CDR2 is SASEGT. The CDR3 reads CASCPSGNIGELFF. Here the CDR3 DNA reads TGTGCCAGCTGCCCTAGCGGGAATATCGGGGAGCTGTTTTTT.

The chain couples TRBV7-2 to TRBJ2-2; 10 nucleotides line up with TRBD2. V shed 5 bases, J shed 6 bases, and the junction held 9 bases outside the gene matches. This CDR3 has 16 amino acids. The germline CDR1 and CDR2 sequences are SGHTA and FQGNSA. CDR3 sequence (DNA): TGTGCCAGCAGCCTACTAGCGGGGACTGGGGCCGGGGAGCTGTTTTTT. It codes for CASSLLAGTGAGELFF. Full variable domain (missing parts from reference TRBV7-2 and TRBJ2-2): GAGVSQSPSNKVTEKGKDVELRCDPISGHTALYWYRQSLGQGLEFLIYFQGNSAPDKSGLPSDRFSAERTGGSVSTLTIQRTQQEDSAVYLCASSLLAGTGAGELFFGEGSRLTVL.

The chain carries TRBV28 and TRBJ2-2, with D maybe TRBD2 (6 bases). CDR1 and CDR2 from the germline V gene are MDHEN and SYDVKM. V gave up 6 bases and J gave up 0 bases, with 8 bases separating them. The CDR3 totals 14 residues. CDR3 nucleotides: TGTGCCAGCAGGGGACTGGCGAACACCGGGGAGCTGTTTTTT. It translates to CASRGLANTGELFF.

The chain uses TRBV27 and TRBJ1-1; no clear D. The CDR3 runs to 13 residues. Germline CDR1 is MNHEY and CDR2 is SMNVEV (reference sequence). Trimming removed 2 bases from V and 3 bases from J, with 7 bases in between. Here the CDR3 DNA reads TGTGCCAGCAGTTTAAGGCTGTACACTGAAGCTTTCTTT. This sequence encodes CASSLRLYTEAFF.

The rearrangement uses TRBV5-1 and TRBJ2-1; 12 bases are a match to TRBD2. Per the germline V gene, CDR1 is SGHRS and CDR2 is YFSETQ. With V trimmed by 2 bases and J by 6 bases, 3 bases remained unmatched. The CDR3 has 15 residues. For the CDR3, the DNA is TGCGCCAGCAGCTTTCTAGCGGGAGGGCGCAATGAGCAGTTCTTC. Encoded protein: CASSFLAGGRNEQFF.

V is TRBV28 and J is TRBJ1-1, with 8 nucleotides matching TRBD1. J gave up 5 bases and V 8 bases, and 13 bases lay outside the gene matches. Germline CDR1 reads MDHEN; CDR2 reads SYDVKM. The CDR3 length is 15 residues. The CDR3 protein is CASRFTGTGVTEAFF. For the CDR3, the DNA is TGTGCCAGCCGCTTTACCGGGACAGGAGTGACTGAAGCTTTCTTT.

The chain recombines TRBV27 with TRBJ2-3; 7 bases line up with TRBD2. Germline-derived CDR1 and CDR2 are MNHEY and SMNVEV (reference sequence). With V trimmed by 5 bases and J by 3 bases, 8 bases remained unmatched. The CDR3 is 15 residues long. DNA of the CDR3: TGTGCCAGCAGTCAGAGGACTAGTAGGACAGATACGCAGTATTTT. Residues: CASSQRTSRTDTQYF.